The 20 T cell receptor beta chains listed next were all sequenced from one sample in a study of cytomegalovirus exposure and HLA in healthy donors. Assay: immunoSEQ multiplex PCR; the TCRdb copy retains only in-frame clones and omits some. The sample lists hundreds of thousands of clones, more than 80% seen once, with roughly 0.75% in the top ten. The sequenced sample consisted of PBMCs. The receptor source for this set is a woman between 18 and 29 years old in good health and CMV-seronegative.

The rearrangement links TRBV28 to TRBJ2-3; D is uncertain. Germline V gives CDR1 MDHEN, CDR2 SYDVKM. V was trimmed by 6 bases and J by 11 bases, leaving 18 bases between them. The CDR3 is made up of 13 amino acids. CDR3 sequence: CASSSRLLGGQYF. CDR3 DNA: TGTGCCAGCAGCTCTCGACTCCTTGGCGGGCAGTATTTT.

This clone was observed a single time. The chain combines TRBV6-1 with TRBJ2-1, with 8 bases lining up with TRBD2. CDR1 and CDR2 (germline): MNHNS, SASEGT. This CDR3 is built from 15 residues. V lost 4 bases to trimming and J lost 6 bases; unmatched junction nucleotides: 8. The CDR3 loop reads CASSGFTSGINEQFF. As DNA, the CDR3 is TGTGCCAGCAGTGGCTTCACTAGCGGCATCAATGAGCAGTTCTTC.

V gene TRBV30 combines with J gene TRBJ2-5; 9 nucleotides line up with TRBD2. The germline V gene encodes CDR1 GTSNPN and CDR2 SVGIG (reference sequence). The CDR3 has 15 amino acids. V lost 4 bases to trimming and J lost 1 base; unmatched junction nucleotides: 7. The CDR3 sequence: CAWTLAGASQETQYF. The DNA of the CDR3 is TGTGCCTGGACTTTAGCGGGAGCGTCCCAAGAGACCCAGTACTTC.

This rearrangement joins TRBV6-5 to TRBJ1-6; 9 nucleotides agree with TRBD1. CDR3 length equals 14 residues. Germline values: CDR1 MNHEY, CDR2 SVGAGI. The J segment lost 13 bases and the V segment lost 7 bases, leaving 11 bases of the junction unmatched. The DNA of the CDR3 is TGTGCCAGCAACCCGGGGACAGGGATGGGGCCCCTCCACTTT. Translating gives CASNPGTGMGPLHF.

The CDR3 region has the DNA TGTGCCAGCAGCACGCCGGGACAGGGGGCCGGGGAGCTGTTTTTT. It yields the protein CASSTPGQGAGELFF. The chain carries TRBV9 and TRBJ2-2; 11 nucleotides align to TRBD1. This CDR3 comprises 15 residues. Germline CDR1 SGDLS, CDR2 YYNGEE. Losses at the gene ends were 4 bases for V and 6 bases for J; bases not matched to a gene: 5.

This clone was detected once. The rearrangement joins TRBV5-6 to TRBJ2-2; maybe TRBD1 (6 bases). The CDR3 runs 15 residues. CDR1 is SGHDT, CDR2 YYEEEE, per germline. Trimming removed 6 bases at V and 6 bases at J, with 18 bases between. The CDR3 reads CASIRWGKGAGELFF. The CDR3 DNA reads as TGTGCCAGCATACGATGGGGGAAGGGGGCCGGGGAGCTGTTTTTT. Using reference TRBV5-6 and TRBJ2-2 for the parts outside the CDR3, the full variable domain is DAGVTQSPTHLIKTRGQQVTLRCSPKSGHDTVSWYQQALGQGPQFIFQYYEEEERQRGNFPDRFSGHQFPNYSSELNVNALLLGDSALYLCASIRWGKGAGELFFGEGSRLTVL.

The chain carries TRBV28 and TRBJ2-1; D possibly corresponds to TRBD1 (8 bases). Germline CDR1 MDHEN, CDR2 SYDVKM. With 6 bases removed from V and 7 bases from J, the gap between germline ends came to 19 bases. The CDR3 loop spans 15 amino acids. The DNA for the CDR3 is TGTGCCAGCAGCTCCGCTGGACAGGGAGGGAATGAGCAGTTCTTC. The encoded protein is CASSSAGQGGNEQFF.

The chain links TRBV4-2 to TRBJ2-3, with 14 bases lining up with TRBD2. V trimming: 0 bases; J trimming: 6 bases; junction bases outside the gene matches: 8. Germline CDR1 and CDR2: LGHNA and YNFKEQ. CDR3 length: 18 amino acids. The CDR3 region is CASSQERLAGGLRDTQYF. CDR3 DNA sequence: TGTGCCAGCAGCCAAGAACGACTAGCGGGAGGGCTAAGGGATACGCAGTATTTT.

The rearrangement joins TRBV5-6 to TRBJ2-1; D gene unclear. This CDR3 spans 15 amino acids. Germline CDR1 and CDR2: SGHDT and YYEEEE. V was cut by 4 bases and J by 9 bases, with 20 bases left in between. The CDR3 bases are TGTGCCAGCAGCCTGGGCGCCCAGAGGATGGGTGAGCAGTTCTTC. It translates to CASSLGAQRMGEQFF.

The genes are TRBV29-1 and TRBJ1-2; TRBD1 aligns across 9 bases. CDR1 is SQVTM, CDR2 ANQGSEA, per germline. This CDR3 region has 14 residues. Trimming at V came to 2 bases and at J to 7 bases, leaving 8 bases not matched to a gene. The CDR3 is CSVETGQGGRGYTF. The CDR3 DNA sequence: TGCAGCGTTGAAACGGGACAGGGCGGTCGTGGCTACACCTTC.

The J gene is TRBJ2-3, the V gene TRBV6-4, with D uncertain. V lost 2 bases and J 0 bases, leaving 3 bases between the germline ends. CDR3 size: 13 residues. Germline CDR1 MRHNA, CDR2 SNTAGT. CDR3 bases: TGTGCCAGCAGTGACCGGAGCACAGATACGCAGTATTTT. It encodes CASSDRSTDTQYF.

V usage is TRBV4-1 and J usage is TRBJ2-3, with unresolved D. The length of the CDR3 is 16 residues. Trimming stripped 4 bases from V and 2 bases from J, with 16 bases between. The germline gives CDR1 MGHRA, CDR2 YSYEKL. In DNA, the CDR3 is TGCGCCAGCAGCCCCGACCACAAGACTGCCACAGATACGCAGTATTTT. Translated, it gives CASSPDHKTATDTQYF.

V and J are TRBV28 and TRBJ1-4; 9 bases line up with TRBD1. From germline, CDR1 is MDHEN and CDR2 SYDVKM. The CDR3 covers 15 residues. V shed 5 bases, J shed 7 bases, and the junction held 8 bases outside the gene matches. The CDR3 sequence is CASSQTGGASEKLFF. CDR3 DNA: TGTGCCAGCAGTCAAACAGGGGGCGCCTCTGAAAAACTGTTTTTT.

The chain joins TRBV5-6 to TRBJ1-5; TRBD1 agrees at 8 bases. The CDR3 has 15 residues. Losses at the gene ends were 3 bases for V and 5 bases for J; bases not matched to a gene: 7. Germline CDR1 is SGHDT and CDR2 is YYEEEE. CDR3 nucleotide sequence: TGTGCCAGCAGCTCGTATGGGACAGGCTATCAGCCCCAGCATTTT. Its translation is CASSSYGTGYQPQHF.

This chain connects TRBV7-3 to TRBJ2-3; D uncertain. Germline V CDR1 and CDR2: SGHTA, FQGTGA. The V gene lost 3 bases and the J gene lost 0 bases, with 7 bases spanning the gap. The CDR3 spans 14 residues. The CDR3 region has the DNA TGTGCCAGCAGCTTTGGCCTTAGCACAGATACGCAGTATTTT. Encoded protein: CASSFGLSTDTQYF.

The chain couples TRBV5-6 to TRBJ2-1, with D perhaps matching TRBD2 (5 bases). The CDR3 sequence is 11 residues long. V lost 7 bases and J lost 6, with 8 bases in between. Germline loops: CDR1 SGHDT, CDR2 YYEEEE. The CDR3 loop reads CASLRGNEQFF. CDR3 DNA: TGTGCCAGCCTCCGGGGCAATGAGCAGTTCTTC.

V gene TRBV28 combines with J gene TRBJ1-5; no reliable D call. Deletions cut 0 bases from V and 4 bases from J, with 7 bases between. CDR1 is MDHEN, CDR2 SYDVKM, per germline. The CDR3 contains 14 residues. CDR3 bases: TGTGCCAGCAGTTTATGGGCGGGGAATCAGCCCCAGCATTTT. Its translation is CASSLWAGNQPQHF.

The chain uses TRBV30 and TRBJ2-7, with D perhaps TRBD1 (6 bases). The CDR3 runs 16 residues. V shed 4 bases and J shed 2 bases, with 21 bases lying between them. Germline values: CDR1 GTSNPN, CDR2 SVGIG (reference sequence). The CDR3, as DNA: TGTGCCTGGAACCGGGCTGGGGGCCCCCGGACCTACGAGCAGTACTTC. This translates into CAWNRAGGPRTYEQYF.

The chain employs TRBV6-1 and TRBJ2-7; tentative D call: TRBD1 (7 bases). The CDR3 loop spans 15 amino acids. Trimming pared 4 bases from V and 4 bases from J, leaving 17 bases between. Germline CDR1 and CDR2: MNHNS and SASEGT. The CDR3 nucleotides are TGTGCCAGCAGTGGGTGGAGGGGACAGAATTACGAGCAGTACTTC. Amino acid sequence: CASSGWRGQNYEQYF.

For the CDR3, the DNA is TGTGCCAGCAGCCCGTCTGATAGCGGGGGGGACGAGCAGTACTTC. It yields the protein CASSPSDSGGDEQYF. The J gene is TRBJ2-7, the V gene TRBV21-1; the D call of TRBD2 is as the table states it, not checked on the DNA. TRBV21-1 constitutes a pseudogene. The CDR3 spans 15 residues.